The rows below give T cell receptor beta chains drawn from one sample of a study of blood T cell repertoires in COVID-19. Method: immunoSEQ multiplex PCR; TCRdb's copy keeps in-frame clones and lacks some. The sample consists of about 130,000 clones, about 89% of them appearing once. The sequencing sample was made of peripheral blood. The receptors originated from a woman in her fifties or sixties with acute or convalescent COVID-19. Both conserved end residues are part of each CDR3. A D gene is named only where the DNA matches it firmly.

len,v_gene,d_gene,CDR3aa
16,TRBV5-1,TRBD1,CASSRGGQGLDYGYTF
15,TRBV7-8,TRBD1,CASSLVQGAHTEAFF
12,TRBV27,TRBD1,CASSGQGAGYTF
13,TRBV19,TRBD1,CATGRDRGEKLFF
14,TRBV6-5,TRBD1,CASRTGAAPGGYTF
12,TRBV9,NA,CASSGPAGKLFF
15,TRBV6-5,TRBD2,CASRSGTSGLDEQFF
13,TRBV5-5,NA,CASSMTENTEAFF
12,TRBV6-2/TRBV6-3,NA,CASSPGVTEAFF
15,TRBV19,TRBD1,CASSRTGGTNEKLFF
13,TRBV2,NA,CASRDYNTGELFF
15,TRBV7-3,TRBD1,CASSSSGTGRREAFF
18,TRBV28,TRBD1,CASSFGTVEYEDGNTIYF
15,TRBV6-5,NA,CASRDVLSSYNEQFF
15,TRBV10-2,NA,CASRPTIQGPGELFF
15,TRBV11-3,NA,CASILTGGLGQPQHF
16,TRBV3-1/TRBV3-2,NA,CASSQGGVNSNQPQHF
16,TRBV30,TRBD1,CAWSVGTGGANYGYTF
16,TRBV19,NA,CASSTISGARNTEAFF
12,TRBV7-6,NA,CASTFDSRKQFF
14,TRBV9,TRBD2,CASSVGTTQETQYF
19,TRBV7-9,TRBD2,CASSLGLLWAGGNTDTQYF
16,TRBV16,TRBD1,CASSHRDRGPGETQYF
13,TRBV6-5,NA,CASSRDNLYGYTF
12,TRBV10-3,NA,CAISDGSQPQHF
13,TRBV7-2,TRBD1,CASRRDRVTEAFF
14,TRBV5-1,NA,CASRVSQLNTEAFF
18,TRBV27,TRBD2,CASSSYGLAGIGRGELFF
15,TRBV3-1/TRBV3-2,NA,CASSPQSGYTGELFF
16,TRBV7-9,TRBD1,CASTDKRDSLNEKLFF
15,TRBV9,NA,CASSVAPGTSYEQYF
13,TRBV6-5,TRBD1,CASGRTGGNIQYF
16,TRBV5-1,TRBD1,CASSLQGVSSYNEQFF
16,TRBV6-5,TRBD2,CASSYLTSGRSREQFF
16,TRBV3-1/TRBV3-2,TRBD2,CASSQALAGGQETQYF
13,TRBV19,TRBD1,CASRRTGDEGYTF
14,TRBV7-9,NA,CASSLRGPNEKLFF
13,TRBV7-9,NA,CASSPGTPNRDTF
17,TRBV6-2/TRBV6-3,TRBD2,CASSQPTSGRAANEQFF
15,TRBV21-1,NA,CAARTGDQTNYGYTF
16,TRBV5-1,TRBD2,CASSPGLIGNTGELFF
15,TRBV28,TRBD1,CASTDPGTGASPLHF
13,TRBV12-3/TRBV12-4,NA,CASSKDSYNEQFF
15,TRBV2,TRBD2,CASSDSSGRKDTQYF
16,TRBV11-3,NA,CASSHGHLLSNTEAFF
13,TRBV11-3,NA,CASSLVEASEAFF
15,TRBV5-1,NA,CASSLGTGYQETQYF
14,TRBV18,TRBD1,CASSHRGNAYGYTF
12,TRBV19,NA,CASSIPSYGYTF